The 30 T cell receptor beta chains below were found in one sample sequenced in a study of blood T cell repertoires in COVID-19. The repertoire was sequenced with immunoSEQ multiplex PCR; TCRdb's copy has only in-frame clones and lacks some. Among fewer than 200,000 clones, nearly 90% were seen once, and the ten largest hold 20% to 25%. Sequencing input: peripheral blood. All receptors come from a man in his sixties with active or convalescent COVID-19.

The chain links TRBV6-5 to TRBJ2-7; D ambiguous. V lost 3 bases and J lost 2, with 17 bases in between. Germline V lookup: CDR1 MNHEY, CDR2 SVGAGI. This CDR3 comprises 16 residues. The DNA of the CDR3 is TGTGCCAGCAGTTATTCTAGGAGTCTCTCTGCCTACGAGCAGTACTTC. Its protein product is CASSYSRSLSAYEQYF.

About this clone: Different DNA sequences within this sample yield the same CDR3. The rearrangement links TRBV6-5 to TRBJ2-7, with 10 bases that match TRBD2. The ends lost 9 bases at V and 1 base at J; junction bases unmatched: 6. The CDR3 loop spans 14 amino acids. Germline V gene lookup returns CDR1 MNHEY and CDR2 SVGAGI. Here the CDR3 DNA reads TGTGCCAGTCGACCGGGACTAGCGTCCTACGAGCAGTACTTC. Encoded protein: CASRPGLASYEQYF.

This chain links TRBV24-1 with TRBJ2-1; 8 positions match TRBD1. Germline V gene lookup returns CDR1 KGHDR and CDR2 SFDVKD. This CDR3 spans 13 amino acids. J lost 13 bases, V lost 4 bases, and 8 bases had no gene match. The CDR3 DNA reads TGTGCCACCAGTGACGCGAATCAGGGGGCTCAGTTCTTC. Residues: CATSDANQGAQFF.

The rearrangement uses TRBV7-9 and TRBJ1-4; D might be TRBD1 (6 bases). The CDR3 totals 15 residues. V was cut by 5 bases and J by 3 bases, with 13 bases left in between. Germline V lookup: CDR1 SEHNR, CDR2 FQNEAQ (reference sequence). CDR3 region: CASSPKTGSNEKLFF. The DNA of the CDR3 is TGTGCCAGCAGCCCGAAAACAGGGTCTAATGAAAAACTGTTTTTT.

The sample holds a few counts of this clone. V and J are TRBV6-2 or TRBV6-3 and TRBJ2-2, with unresolved D. Germline CDR1 is MNHEY and CDR2 is SVGEGT. The V end lost 2 bases, the J end lost 2 bases, and 6 bases lay between the germline ends. The CDR3 extends over 14 amino acids. CDR3: CASSYLRNTGELFF. CDR3 DNA sequence: TGTGCCAGCAGTTACCTCAGAAACACCGGGGAGCTGTTTTTT.

This chain links TRBV10-3 with TRBJ2-5; 11 bases agree with TRBD2. This CDR3 has 15 amino acids. V trimming: 10 bases; J trimming: 2 bases; junction bases outside the gene matches: 9. Germline V gene sequence: CDR1 ENHRY, CDR2 SYGVKD. CDR3 nucleotides: TGTGCCACGAGAACTAGCGGGGGAATGCAAGAGACCCAGTACTTC. Protein: CATRTSGGMQETQYF.

The count of this clone is one. This chain joins TRBV5-1 and TRBJ2-3; 7 bases match TRBD1. The CDR3 runs 14 residues. CDR1 and CDR2 (germline): SGHRS, YFSETQ. Unmatched junction bases numbered 3, after V lost 3 bases and J lost 2 bases. Written as DNA, the CDR3 is TGCGCCAGCAGCTCTGGGACAGACACAGATACGCAGTATTTT. It codes for CASSSGTDTDTQYF. Together with reference TRBV5-1 and TRBJ2-3, the CDR3 gives the full variable domain: KAGVTQTPRYLIKTRGQQVTLSCSPISGHRSVSWYQQTPGQGLQFLFEYFSETQRNKGNFPGRFSGRQFSNSRSEMNVSTLELGDSALYLCASSSGTDTDTQYFGPGTRLTVL.

The chain is built from TRBV14 and TRBJ1-3; TRBD1 might be the D (5 bases). Germline assignment: CDR1 SGHDN and CDR2 FVKESK. V dropped 4 bases and J dropped 0 bases, with 7 bases sitting between them. The CDR3 consists of 14 residues. The CDR3 loop reads CASSRQNSGNTIYF. The CDR3 region has the DNA TGTGCCAGCAGCCGACAGAACTCTGGAAACACCATATATTTT.

The gene calls are TRBV3-1 (or the pseudogene TRBV3-2) and TRBJ2-3, with a weak D call TRBD2 (6 bases). The CDR3 spans 16 residues. Germline-derived CDR1 and CDR2 are LGHDT and YNNKEL (reference sequence). V was clipped by 4 bases and J by 0 bases, with 14 bases between them. The CDR3 protein is CASSPGDFSSTDTQYF. The CDR3 DNA follows: TGTGCCAGCAGCCCGGGGGATTTTTCTAGCACAGATACGCAGTATTTT.

J is TRBJ1-3 and V is TRBV19, with unresolved D. V shed 4 bases and J shed 0 bases, with 13 bases lying between them. This CDR3 region has 16 residues. Germline V CDR1 and CDR2: LNHDA, SQIVND (reference sequence). The CDR3 loop is CASSTDPRASGNTIYF. CDR3 nucleotides: TGTGCCAGTAGTACAGATCCGCGGGCCTCTGGAAACACCATATATTTT.

This clone occurred once. The CDR3 DNA reads TGTGCCAGCCTGAAGGAGGGCTCTGGAAACACCATATATTTT. It specifies CASLKEGSGNTIYF. V gene TRBV6-5 combines with J gene TRBJ1-3; D ambiguous. This CDR3 spans 14 amino acids. Germline lookup yields CDR1 MNHEY and CDR2 SVGAGI. Trimming took off 8 bases at V and 0 bases at J, with 11 bases between the two ends.

The chain carries TRBV27 and TRBJ2-3; 8 nucleotides line up with TRBD2. With 2 bases clipped from V and 5 bases from J, the junction kept 18 bases outside the gene matches. The CDR3 is made up of 19 amino acids. Germline lookup yields CDR1 MNHEY and CDR2 SMNVEV (reference sequence). The CDR3 nucleotides read TGTGCCAGCAGTTTACATCCCTACCCAACGGGGGGGCCAGAAGATACGCAGTATTTT. Residues: CASSLHPYPTGGPEDTQYF.

V is TRBV5-4 and J is TRBJ2-2; TRBD2 aligns across 12 bases. J lost 3 bases, V lost 4 bases, and 4 bases had no gene match. Looked up from germline, CDR1 is SGHNT and CDR2 is YYREEE (reference sequence). The CDR3 is 16 residues long. CDR3 DNA sequence: TGTGCCAGCAGCGACCGGACTAGCGGGGACACCGGGGAGCTGTTTTTT. This translates into CASSDRTSGDTGELFF.

The chain is built from TRBV5-1 and TRBJ2-3; a possible D gene is TRBD1 (5 bases). This CDR3 has 14 residues. Germline CDR1 SGHRS, CDR2 YFSETQ. Deletions cut 2 bases from V and 2 bases from J, with 9 bases between. The CDR3 reads CASSFDRITDTQYF. The CDR3 DNA follows: TGCGCCAGCAGCTTCGACAGAATCACAGATACGCAGTATTTT.

The V call is TRBV25-1, the J call TRBJ2-5, with a tentative D call TRBD1 (5 bases). CDR3 length: 17 residues. V was trimmed by 3 bases and J by 3 bases, leaving 20 bases between them. CDR1 and CDR2 (germline): MGHDK, SYGVNS. DNA of the CDR3: TGTGCCAGCAGTGAGGGGTTGACAGCCCAAGGAGAAGAGACCCAGTACTTC. Translating it yields CASSEGLTAQGEETQYF.

This chain connects TRBV19 to TRBJ1-6; no clear D. This CDR3 is built from 14 residues. Germline CDR1 LNHDA, CDR2 SQIVND (reference sequence). The V end was cut by 4 bases, the J end by 7 bases, with 11 bases between. The CDR3 region has the DNA TGTGCCAGTAGTACTACCGTAATGAATTCACCCCTCCACTTT. This translates into CASSTTVMNSPLHF.

The chain couples TRBV18 to TRBJ1-5; TRBD1 aligns across 9 bases. Trimming cost V 5 bases and J 6 bases; bases outside gene matches: 8. Germline V gene lookup returns CDR1 KGHSH and CDR2 LQKENI. The CDR3 is 15 residues long. CDR3 nucleotides: TGTGCCAGCTCAATACAGGGGGCGCTTGGTCAGCCCCAGCATTTT. It yields the protein CASSIQGALGQPQHF.

The V call is TRBV18, the J call TRBJ2-2, with D unresolved. Per germline, CDR1 KGHSH and CDR2 LQKENI. V lost 2 bases to trimming and J lost 7 bases, with 11 bases between them. The CDR3 runs to 14 residues. In DNA form, the CDR3 reads TGTGCCAGCTCACCAGAGACCCCGGGCGGGGAGCTGTTTTTT. It translates to CASSPETPGGELFF.

The J gene is TRBJ1-1, the V gene TRBV14, with a weak D call TRBD1 (6 bases). V was shortened by 6 bases and J by 6 bases, with 14 bases between the two germline ends. The CDR3 runs to 13 residues. Per the germline V gene, CDR1 is SGHDN and CDR2 is FVKESK. CDR3 in amino acids: CASRLVGGPEAFF. CDR3 in DNA: TGTGCCAGCAGGCTGGTCGGGGGGCCTGAAGCTTTCTTT.

J is TRBJ1-1 and V is TRBV15; TRBD1 matches at 9 bases. Germline CDR1 LNHNV, CDR2 YYDKDF (reference sequence). The CDR3 loop spans 17 amino acids. With 1 base clipped from V and 1 base from J, the junction kept 7 bases outside the gene matches. CDR3 coding DNA: TGTGCCACCAGCAGAGTGGACAGGGGAGGGAAGAACACTGAAGCTTTCTTT. Its protein is CATSRVDRGGKNTEAFF. Using reference TRBV15 and TRBJ1-1 for the parts outside the CDR3, the full variable domain is DAMVIQNPRYQVTQFGKPVTLSCSQTLNHNVMYWYQQKSSQAPKLLFHYYDKDFNNEADTPDNFQSRRPNTSFCFLDIRSPGLGDTAMYLCATSRVDRGGKNTEAFFGQGTRLTVV.

This clone appeared once. The chain uses TRBV5-1 and TRBJ1-2, with 9 bases matching TRBD1. The J segment lost 4 bases and the V segment lost 3 bases, leaving 1 base of the junction unmatched. The germline gives CDR1 SGHRS, CDR2 YFSETQ. The CDR3 has 13 residues. The CDR3 protein is CASSSTGGYGYTF. CDR3 nucleotide sequence: TGCGCCAGCAGCTCGACAGGGGGCTATGGCTACACCTTC.

CDR3 coding DNA: TGTGCCAGTAGGTCCGTCCCCGGGGTGAATCAGCCCCAGCATTTT. This sequence encodes CASRSVPGVNQPQHF. The chain links TRBV19 to TRBJ1-5, with unresolved D. V lost 6 bases, J lost 4 bases, and 16 bases lay in between. The CDR3 has 15 amino acids. Germline-derived CDR1 and CDR2 are LNHDA and SQIVND (reference sequence).

The gene calls are TRBV18 and TRBJ1-1; 7 bases match TRBD1. CDR3 size: 14 residues. The trim removed 1 base at V and 3 bases at J, leaving 2 bases unmatched. Germline V lookup: CDR1 KGHSH, CDR2 LQKENI. CDR3 coding DNA: TGTGCCAGCTCACCACGACAGGGCGACACTGAAGCTTTCTTT. It codes for CASSPRQGDTEAFF.

As DNA, the CDR3 is TGTGCCAGCAGCCTCGAAGGGGCTAAATACGAGCAGTACTTC. It is translated as CASSLEGAKYEQYF. The genes are TRBV3-1 (or the pseudogene TRBV3-2) and TRBJ2-7, with a possible D match to TRBD1 (5 bases). The CDR3 contains 14 residues. From germline, CDR1 is LGHDT and CDR2 YNNKEL (reference sequence). V lost 4 bases, J lost 4 bases, and 14 bases lay in between.

At least ten counts were recorded for this clone. The V call is TRBV7-9, the J call TRBJ1-2; unclear D gene. The CDR3 totals 13 residues. V was clipped by 1 base and J by 6 bases, with 9 bases between them. Germline CDR1 reads SEHNR; CDR2 reads FQNEAQ (reference sequence). The chain's CDR3 is CASSLGGVDGYTF. CDR3 DNA sequence: TGTGCCAGCAGCTTAGGCGGGGTGGATGGCTACACCTTC.

In its sample, this clone was seen once. The rearrangement uses TRBV29-1 and TRBJ1-1; possibly TRBD1 for D (6 bases). V dropped 5 bases and J dropped 0 bases, with 10 bases sitting between them. Germline assignment: CDR1 SQVTM and CDR2 ANQGSEA. The CDR3 extends over 13 amino acids. The CDR3 DNA is TGCAGCGTTAAGAGGACAGTGAACACTGAAGCTTTCTTT. Protein sequence: CSVKRTVNTEAFF.

The CDR3 reads CATSRDSGKTGIAFF. Here the CDR3 DNA reads TGTGCCACCAGCAGAGATTCCGGGAAGACAGGGATAGCTTTCTTT. The chain links TRBV15 to TRBJ1-1, with 7 bases that match TRBD1. Germline V gene sequence: CDR1 LNHNV, CDR2 YYDKDF (reference sequence). Trimming cost V 0 bases and J 10 bases; bases outside gene matches: 11. This CDR3 region has 15 residues.

The chain employs TRBV18 and TRBJ2-7; maybe TRBD1 (6 bases). V was pared by 6 bases and J by 1 base, with 10 bases between. The CDR3 runs to 13 residues. Germline assignment: CDR1 KGHSH and CDR2 LQKENI. The CDR3, as DNA: TGTGCCAGCTCGTACGGGACATCCTACGAGCAGTACTTC. Its protein product is CASSYGTSYEQYF.

The J gene is TRBJ1-2, the V gene TRBV5-6, with TRBD1 as a possible D gene (6 bases). CDR3 length: 13 residues. The V gene's germline CDR1 is SGHDT and CDR2 YYEEEE. The V end was cut by 0 bases, the J end by 3 bases, with 6 bases between. The CDR3 DNA reads TGTGCCAGCAGCTTGGACAGGGACTATGGCTACACCTTC. It yields the protein CASSLDRDYGYTF.

This chain connects TRBV5-1 to TRBJ2-3; 8 bases agree with TRBD2. CDR3 length: 16 amino acids. Germline lookup yields CDR1 SGHRS and CDR2 YFSETQ. The ends lost 3 bases at V and 1 base at J; junction bases unmatched: 7. CDR3 protein: CASSWTAGAGTDTQYF. As DNA, the CDR3 is TGCGCCAGCAGCTGGACAGCGGGGGCAGGCACAGATACGCAGTATTTT.